This T cell receptor (beta chain) was retrieved from a study of T cells in Graves' hyperthyroidism and ophthalmopathy. Whole-study results and caveats: Blood also carried most thyroid clonotypes expanded above 0.001.

It was RNA transcripts that yielded the amplified TCR beta CDR3 regions. First-round RT-PCR of the TCR CDR3 relied on the HTBI primer set. TCRdb recomputed calls from the multiplex PCR reads with MiXCR, one row per CDR3 protein. The sample lists about 380,000 distinct CDR3 sequences; about 14% were seen once. This clonotype was seen many times. Its specificity is unknown. Graves' hyperthyroidism was deemed stable given no ophthalmopathy progression within 18 months. The study left out patients who had uncontrolled infection, other autoimmune disease, pregnancy or lactation. Based on clinical symptoms, serum thyroxine and TRAb, thyroid ultrasound and orbital computed tomography, diagnoses were reached. Germline lookup yields CDR1 KGHSH and CDR2 LQKENI. The CDR3 sequence is 16 residues long. Trimming removed 6 bases at V and 0 bases at J, with 15 bases between.

Sequencing input: blood. V usage is TRBV18 and J usage is TRBJ1-3; perhaps TRBD1 as D (6 bases). This clonotype was sampled from a woman in her sixties or seventies with Graves' hyperthyroidism. CDR3 loop: CASSLRDTSSGNTIYF. The DNA of the CDR3 is TGTGCCAGCTCCCTTCGGGACACCAGCTCTGGAAACACCATATATTTT. The full variable domain, with the rest looked up from reference TRBV18 and TRBJ1-3, is NAGVMQNPRHLVRRRGQEARLRCSPMKGHSHVYWYRQLPEEGLKFMVYLQKENIIDESGMPKERFSAEFPKEGPSILRIQQVVRGDSAAYFCASSLRDTSSGNTIYFGEGSWLTVV.